These T cell receptor beta chains were read from a single sample in a study of cytomegalovirus exposure and HLA in healthy donors. Clones were sequenced by immunoSEQ multiplex PCR, and TCRdb holds only the in-frame ones, with some missing. The sample yields 150,000 or so clones, about four fifths seen once. Sequencing used PBMCs. The receptors here all came from a young man in good health and CMV-seronegative. CDR3s include the opening cysteine and the closing phenylalanine or tryptophan. D genes are given only for firm matches. Not all rows give a size; the values are once, few, many and, for expanded clones, a class.

CDR3 protein	CDR3 DNA	CDR3 length	clone size	D gene	V gene	J gene
CARSPGLLSYEQYF	TGTGCCAGAAGCCCCGGACTACTCTCCTACGAGCAGTACTTC	14	NA	NA	TRBV7-5	TRBJ2-7
CASSSGLNTGELFF	TGTGCCAGCAGCTCTGGACTCAACACCGGGGAGCTGTTTTTT	14	few	NA	TRBV7-2	TRBJ2-2
CASSGGGGPNSPLHF	TGTGCCAGCAGCGGAGGGGGGGGCCCTAATTCACCCCTCCACTTT	15	NA	NA	TRBV9	TRBJ1-6
CASSSLGQPLPYEQYF	TGTGCCAGCAGCTCCCTAGGACAGCCTCTCCCCTACGAGCAGTACTTC	16	NA	NA	TRBV13	TRBJ2-7
CASSMGLADTGELFF	TGTGCCAGTAGTATGGGACTAGCCGACACCGGGGAGCTGTTTTTT	15	few	TRBD2	TRBV19	TRBJ2-2
CASSPGGTKNIQYF	TGTGCCAGCAGCCCCGGCGGGACCAAAAACATTCAGTACTTC	14	NA	NA	TRBV5-4	TRBJ2-4
CASQPWEGGIADTRYF	TGTGCCAGCCAACCCTGGGAGGGGGGGATCGCAGATACGCGGTATTTT	16	NA	NA	TRBV13	TRBJ2-3
CASTHEVRGYTF	TGTGCCAGCACCCACGAAGTCAGGGGCTACACCTTC	12	NA	NA	TRBV28	TRBJ1-2
CASSRQGVDRQFF	TGCGCCAGCAGCCGACAGGGTGTTGATCGGCAGTTCTTC	13	NA	TRBD1	TRBV5-1	TRBJ2-1
CASSQDYRVMTNTGELFF	TGTGCCAGCAGCCAAGATTACAGGGTAATGACGAACACCGGGGAGCTGTTTTTT	18	NA	NA	TRBV14	TRBJ2-2
CSVRDRGMNTEAFF	TGCAGCGTCCGCGACAGGGGAATGAACACTGAAGCTTTCTTT	14	few	TRBD1	TRBV29-1	TRBJ1-1
CASSLVGTGRNEQYF	TGTGCCAGCAGCTTAGTGGGGACGGGGAGGAACGAGCAGTACTTC	15	once	NA	TRBV11-2	TRBJ2-7
CASSQGSASGYGYTF	TGCGCCAGCAGCCAAGGGTCGGCCTCGGGCTATGGCTACACCTTC	15	NA	NA	TRBV4-3	TRBJ1-2
CASSLEWDRTYEQYF	TGCGCCAGCAGCTTGGAGTGGGACAGGACCTATGAGCAGTACTTC	15	NA	TRBD1	TRBV5-1	TRBJ2-7
CASRPGHLRENTGELFF	TGTGCCAGCAGACCCGGACACCTACGAGAGAACACCGGGGAGCTGTTTTTT	17	NA	NA	TRBV7-9	TRBJ2-2
CASSLSRFYESYNSPLHF	TGTGCCAGCAGTTTAAGTCGATTTTATGAGTCCTATAATTCACCCCTCCACTTT	18	NA	NA	TRBV28	TRBJ1-6
CASSHLTGGSNEQFF	TGTGCCAGCAGCCACTTGACAGGGGGCTCGAATGAGCAGTTCTTC	15	NA	TRBD1	TRBV4-2	TRBJ2-1
CASSLRDRGASSEQFF	TGTGCCAGCAGCCTTCGGGACCGGGGGGCGTCGAGTGAGCAGTTCTTC	16	NA	NA	TRBV27	TRBJ2-1
CASSLWTGDEAFF	TGTGCCAGTAGTCTTTGGACAGGCGATGAAGCTTTCTTT	13	NA	TRBD1	TRBV19	TRBJ1-1
CASSSYKEGGDGYTF	TGTGCCAGCAGTTCCTACAAGGAAGGCGGGGATGGCTACACCTTC	15	NA	NA	TRBV6-1	TRBJ1-2
CSLMKGGGYNEQFF	TGCAGCCTTATGAAGGGCGGGGGTTACAATGAGCAGTTCTTC	14	NA	TRBD2	TRBV29-1	TRBJ2-1
CASSLELAGGYNEQFF	TGTGCCAGCAGCTTAGAACTAGCGGGGGGGTACAATGAGCAGTTCTTC	16	NA	TRBD2	TRBV7-8	TRBJ2-1
CASSSRQGASSPLHF	TGTGCCAGCAGCTCCAGACAGGGGGCGAGTTCACCCCTCCACTTT	15	NA	TRBD1	TRBV11-2	TRBJ1-6
CASSPGQGGISNQPQHF	TGCGCCAGCAGCCCCGGTCAAGGGGGCATTAGCAATCAGCCCCAGCATTTT	17	NA	TRBD1	TRBV4-1	TRBJ1-5
CASRYGSYNSPLHF	TGTGCCAGCCGGTACGGGTCCTATAATTCACCCCTCCACTTT	14	NA	NA	TRBV6-1	TRBJ1-6
CASSSPLGADDTQYF	TGTGCCAGCAGCTCGCCTTTAGGGGCCGATGATACGCAGTATTTT	15	NA	NA	TRBV7-9	TRBJ2-3
CASSVTGTGTLSSGNTIYF	TGTGCCAGCAGCGTGACCGGGACAGGGACTCTTTCCTCTGGAAACACCATATATTTT	19	NA	TRBD1	TRBV9	TRBJ1-3
CASTAIGLGAGRVENTEAFF	TGTGCCAGCACCGCAATTGGTCTCGGGGCAGGGAGGGTAGAGAACACTGAAGCTTTCTTT	20	NA	NA	TRBV27	TRBJ1-1
CASSLQLAGTDTQYF	TGTGCCAGCAGTTTGCAACTAGCGGGGACAGATACGCAGTATTTT	15	NA	TRBD2	TRBV27	TRBJ2-3
CASSEQGHPQRETQYF	TGTGCCAGCAGTGAGCAAGGACACCCCCAACGAGAGACCCAGTACTTC	16	NA	NA	TRBV25-1	TRBJ2-5
CSVEDLDRGFTDTQYF	TGCAGCGTTGAAGATCTCGATCGGGGGTTCACAGATACGCAGTATTTT	16	NA	NA	TRBV29-1	TRBJ2-3
CASTAQGASTEAFF	TGTGCCAGCACTGCCCAGGGGGCAAGCACTGAAGCTTTCTTT	14	NA	TRBD1	TRBV6-5	TRBJ1-1
CASSLEGEVSQYF	TGCGCCAGCAGCTTGGAGGGGGAAGTTTCCCAGTACTTC	13	NA	NA	TRBV5-1	TRBJ2-5
CATSSQFNQPQHF	TGTGCCACCAGCAGCCAGTTCAATCAGCCCCAGCATTTT	13	once	NA	TRBV15	TRBJ1-5
CASSVDHRMNTEAFF	TGTGCCAGCAGCGTAGATCACAGGATGAACACTGAAGCTTTCTTT	15	NA	NA	TRBV9	TRBJ1-1
CASSGGLHRVEKLFF	TGTGCCAGCAGCGGAGGCCTGCACAGGGTCGAAAAACTGTTTTTT	15	NA	NA	TRBV9	TRBJ1-4
CASCPGQENTEAFF	TGTGCCAGCTGCCCGGGACAGGAGAACACTGAAGCTTTCTTT	14	NA	TRBD1	TRBV19	TRBJ1-1
CASSLSLGQGAEVSGYTF	TGTGCCAGCAGCTTATCGCTGGGACAGGGGGCGGAAGTAAGTGGCTACACCTTC	18	NA	TRBD1	TRBV13	TRBJ1-2
CASSPPGQAFSGNTIYF	TGTGCCAGCAGCCCTCCCGGACAAGCCTTCTCTGGAAACACCATATATTTT	17	NA	NA	TRBV7-2	TRBJ1-3
CASSPFGRGGTDTQYF	TGTGCCAGCAGCCCCTTCGGGCGGGGGGGCACAGATACGCAGTATTTT	16	NA	TRBD2	TRBV7-2	TRBJ2-3
CASSYEGDTEAFF	TGTGCCAGCAGTTACGAGGGGGACACTGAAGCTTTCTTT	13	few	NA	TRBV6-5	TRBJ1-1
CASSVNRGKDYGYTF	TGTGCCAGCAGCGTTAACAGGGGAAAGGACTATGGCTACACCTTC	15	NA	TRBD1	TRBV9	TRBJ1-2
CASSDSTGMNTEAFF	TGTGCCAGTAGTGATTCTACAGGGATGAACACTGAAGCTTTCTTT	15	NA	NA	TRBV19	TRBJ1-1
CATSKGLRDSQETQYF	TGTGCCACCAGCAAGGGTCTCAGGGACAGCCAAGAGACCCAGTACTTC	16	NA	TRBD1	TRBV15	TRBJ2-5
CASSLVNSNYGYTF	TGTGCCAGCAGCTTGGTTAACTCCAACTATGGCTACACCTTC	14	NA	NA	TRBV5-4	TRBJ1-2
CASSDQTVAKNSQYF	TGTGCCAGCAGTGACCAGACAGTAGCCAAAAACAGTCAGTACTTC	15	once	NA	TRBV25-1	TRBJ2-4
CASSLAGTRFLEQFF	TGCGCCAGCAGCTTGGCCGGGACTAGGTTTCTTGAGCAGTTCTTC	15	few	TRBD2	TRBV5-1	TRBJ2-1
CASSYGPEAFF	TGTGCCAGCAGTTACGGGCCTGAAGCTTTCTTT	11	once	NA	TRBV6-5	TRBJ1-1
CASSSSRRGTPQHF	TGTGCCAGCAGTTCTTCCCGAAGGGGGACCCCCCAGCATTTT	14	NA	NA	TRBV6-6	TRBJ1-5
CAAGGNLMNTEAFF	TGTGCCGCTGGGGGGAATCTCATGAACACTGAAGCTTTCTTT	14	NA	NA	TRBV27	TRBJ1-1
CASSQFSQGASSYEQYF	TGCGCCAGCAGCCAATTTTCTCAGGGGGCCTCCTCCTACGAGCAGTACTTC	17	few	TRBD1	TRBV4-1	TRBJ2-7
CASSLSGGNQPQHF	TGTGCCAGCAGCTTATCTGGAGGCAATCAGCCCCAGCATTTT	14	NA	NA	TRBV7-2	TRBJ1-5